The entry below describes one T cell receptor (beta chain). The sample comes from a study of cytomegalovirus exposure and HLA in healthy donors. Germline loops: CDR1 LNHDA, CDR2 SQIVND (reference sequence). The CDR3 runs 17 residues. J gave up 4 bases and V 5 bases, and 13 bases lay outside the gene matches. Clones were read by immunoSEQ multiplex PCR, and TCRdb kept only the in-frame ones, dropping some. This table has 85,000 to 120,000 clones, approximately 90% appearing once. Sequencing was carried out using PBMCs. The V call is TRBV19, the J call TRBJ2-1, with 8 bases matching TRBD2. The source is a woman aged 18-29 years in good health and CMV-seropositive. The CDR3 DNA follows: TGTGCCAGTAGTTCTTACGGGGGGGCCTTAATTTACAATGAGCAGTTCTTC. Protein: CASSSYGGALIYNEQFF.